This is a list of T cell receptor beta chains from one sample in a study of OX40 agonist ivuxolimab in advanced cancers. Measured with immunoSEQ multiplex PCR; TCRdb has only the in-frame clones, and not every one. This sample carries some 49,000 clones, around 85% of them seen once, and the ten largest clones take roughly 54%. The sample consisted of CD4+ or CD8+ T cells sorted from blood, taken in a trial of the OX40 agonist ivuxolimab. These receptors were collected from an adult with an advanced solid tumor such as melanoma, head and neck, liver or kidney cancer. Each CDR3 is given with its conserved first and last residue. A D gene is named only where the DNA matches it firmly. For some rows the clone size is stated as once, few or many, or as a class when expanded; others skip it.

j_gene: TRBJ2-7
abundance: NA
v_gene: TRBV9
d_gene: TRBD2
CDR3aa: CASSPTSGDEQYF
CDR3nt: TGTGCCAGCAGCCCAACAAGCGGGGACGAGCAGTACTTC

j_gene: TRBJ2-7
abundance: NA
v_gene: TRBV9
d_gene: NA
CDR3aa: CASSVVMGEQYF
CDR3nt: TGTGCCAGCAGCGTAGTAATGGGGGAGCAGTACTTC

j_gene: TRBJ2-1
abundance: few
v_gene: TRBV10-3
d_gene: NA
CDR3aa: CAISEYGDNEQFF
CDR3nt: TGTGCCATCAGTGAGTATGGGGACAATGAGCAGTTCTTC

j_gene: TRBJ1-4
abundance: NA
v_gene: TRBV30
d_gene: NA
CDR3aa: CAWSPGTSNEKLFF
CDR3nt: TGTGCCTGGAGTCCCGGGACATCAAATGAAAAACTGTTTTTT

j_gene: TRBJ1-3
abundance: NA
v_gene: TRBV29-1
d_gene: TRBD1
CDR3aa: CSVVDRGSGNTIYF
CDR3nt: TGCAGCGTCGTTGACAGGGGCTCTGGAAACACCATATATTTT

j_gene: TRBJ1-6
abundance: NA
v_gene: TRBV7-6
d_gene: TRBD1
CDR3aa: CASSSSASGTGGSRYNSPLHF
CDR3nt: TGTGCCAGCAGCTCCTCGGCGTCCGGGACAGGGGGGTCTCGGTATAATTCACCCCTCCACTTT

j_gene: TRBJ2-5
abundance: NA
v_gene: TRBV6-1
d_gene: TRBD2
CDR3aa: CASSEGMSGGDNQYF
CDR3nt: TGTGCCAGCAGTGAAGGGATGAGCGGGGGTGATAACCAGTACTTC

j_gene: TRBJ2-1
abundance: once
v_gene: TRBV11-1
d_gene: TRBD2
CDR3aa: CASSLASGMNEQFF
CDR3nt: TGTGCCAGCAGCTTAGCTAGCGGGATGAATGAGCAGTTCTTC

j_gene: TRBJ2-1
abundance: NA
v_gene: TRBV6-6
d_gene: TRBD1
CDR3aa: CASSSGQGAGEQFF
CDR3nt: TGTGCCAGCAGCTCCGGACAGGGGGCGGGTGAGCAGTTCTTC

j_gene: TRBJ2-2
abundance: NA
v_gene: TRBV21-1
d_gene: NA
CDR3aa: CASSSSGAPRTGELFF
CDR3nt: TGTGCCAGCAGCAGTTCCGGGGCGCCAAGGACCGGGGAGCTGTTTTTT

j_gene: TRBJ2-2
abundance: NA
v_gene: TRBV6-5
d_gene: NA
CDR3aa: CASSLTTTGELFF
CDR3nt: TGTGCCAGCAGCTTGACTACAACCGGGGAGCTGTTTTTT

j_gene: TRBJ1-2
abundance: NA
v_gene: TRBV6-1
d_gene: NA
CDR3aa: CASSPTYGYTF
CDR3nt: TGTGCCAGCAGTCCAACCTATGGCTACACCTTC

j_gene: TRBJ2-7
abundance: NA
v_gene: TRBV7-9
d_gene: NA
CDR3aa: CASSSDRIGTYEQYF
CDR3nt: TGTGCCAGCAGCTCCGACAGGATTGGAACCTACGAGCAGTACTTC

j_gene: TRBJ2-7
abundance: once
v_gene: TRBV6-5
d_gene: NA
CDR3aa: CASSYSERWYEQYF
CDR3nt: TGTGCCAGCAGTTACAGCGAGCGGTGGTACGAGCAGTACTTC

j_gene: TRBJ2-7
abundance: NA
v_gene: TRBV7-6
d_gene: NA
CDR3aa: CASSLASLNEQYF
CDR3nt: TGTGCCAGCAGCTTAGCGAGCTTGAACGAGCAGTACTTC

j_gene: TRBJ2-4
abundance: NA
v_gene: TRBV15
d_gene: NA
CDR3aa: CATSSREGKNIQYF
CDR3nt: TGTGCCACCAGCAGTCGGGAAGGTAAAAACATTCAGTACTTC

j_gene: TRBJ1-3
abundance: NA
v_gene: TRBV6-5
d_gene: TRBD1
CDR3aa: CASSPGTGKNTIYF
CDR3nt: TGTGCCAGCAGCCCCGGGACAGGGAAGAACACCATATATTTT

j_gene: TRBJ2-1
abundance: NA
v_gene: TRBV6-1
d_gene: TRBD2
CDR3aa: CASATSDSSYNEQFF
CDR3nt: TGTGCCAGCGCTACTAGCGACAGCTCCTACAATGAGCAGTTCTTC

j_gene: TRBJ2-6
abundance: NA
v_gene: TRBV6-5
d_gene: NA
CDR3aa: CASRLGSGANVLTF
CDR3nt: TGTGCCAGCAGGCTCGGGTCTGGGGCCAACGTCCTGACTTTC

j_gene: TRBJ2-7
abundance: NA
v_gene: TRBV18
d_gene: TRBD2
CDR3aa: CASSTSPSGLSYEQYF
CDR3nt: TGTGCCAGCTCAACTTCCCCTAGCGGACTCTCCTACGAGCAGTACTTC

j_gene: TRBJ2-1
abundance: NA
v_gene: TRBV19
d_gene: NA
CDR3aa: CASSILGRDNEQFF
CDR3nt: TGTGCCAGTAGTATACTCGGCAGGGACAATGAGCAGTTCTTC